This entry concerns a single T cell receptor beta chain. As processed by the authors: Researchers report that nucleated cell counts were estimated from reference gene primer amplification. Assay: immunoSEQ multiplex PCR; the TCRdb copy retains only in-frame clones and omits some. For V, J and clone size, that table is used; D and trimming come from the DNA. The data hold 130,000 or so clones, with about 87% observed a single time. The data derive from a study of blood T cell repertoires in COVID-19. Across the study: From T cells, B-cell-depleted T cells, or PBMCs came the material, which was cDNA or gDNA.

Germline lookup yields CDR1 MNHEY and CDR2 SVGAGI. The V and J ends lost 7 bases and 4 bases respectively, with 10 bases between them. CDR3 length: 12 residues. Sequencing was carried out using peripheral blood. The sequence was obtained from a middle-aged man with acute or convalescent COVID-19. The chain has TRBV6-5 and TRBJ1-1; D is ambiguous. The CDR3, as DNA: TGTGCCAGCACCAGCGGTGGCACTGAAGCTTTCTTT. It is translated as CASTSGGTEAFF.